The 25 T cell receptor beta chains reported below all come from one sample, sequenced in a study of vaccination effects on CD4 cells after COVID-19. The protocol was immunoSEQ multiplex PCR, while the TCRdb copy is restricted to in-frame clones and leaves out a portion. The sample lists about 64,000 clones; just over 70% were seen once. Subsequent to a culture period of under twelve days, CD4+ T cells were isolated. Antigens of these TCRs are unknown. Sample: CD4+ T cells from PBMCs cultured without peptide, taken before COVID-19 vaccination. The origin of the receptors is a human donor who had a prior SARS-CoV-2 infection.

This clone was observed a few times. The chain couples TRBV18 to TRBJ1-3; D is ambiguous. CDR3 length equals 17 residues. The germline V gene encodes CDR1 KGHSH and CDR2 LQKENI. The V gene lost 5 bases and the J gene lost 0 bases, with 17 bases spanning the gap. CDR3 in amino acids: CASSARKGLLSGNTIYF. CDR3 nucleotide sequence: TGTGCCAGCTCAGCCCGTAAAGGCCTACTCTCTGGAAACACCATATATTTT.

This clone was counted between two and nine times. The chain has TRBV9 and TRBJ2-7, with 8 bases matching TRBD1. The CDR3 is made up of 14 amino acids. Trimming cost V 4 bases and J 7 bases; bases outside gene matches: 10. CDR1 and CDR2 from the germline V gene are SGDLS and YYNGEE. CDR3 DNA sequence: TGTGCCAGCAGCCCCCGGACAGGGCCCGGGGAGCAGTACTTC. Encoded protein: CASSPRTGPGEQYF.

The chain carries TRBV27 and TRBJ2-3; maybe TRBD2 (5 bases). Trimming pared 6 bases from V and 2 bases from J, leaving 12 bases between. CDR3 size: 14 residues. Germline-derived CDR1 and CDR2 are MNHEY and SMNVEV (reference sequence). The CDR3 here is CASRPRVYTDTQYF. The CDR3 DNA reads TGTGCCAGCAGACCGAGGGTGTACACAGATACGCAGTATTTT.

The V call is TRBV18, the J call TRBJ1-3, with unresolved D. There are 13 residues in the CDR3. Germline V CDR1 and CDR2: KGHSH, LQKENI. The V end lost 6 bases, the J end lost 9 bases, and 15 bases lay between the germline ends. The CDR3 sequence: CASSRAADGTIYF. The CDR3 DNA follows: TGTGCCAGCTCTCGGGCGGCAGACGGCACCATATATTTT. Full variable domain (outside the CDR3, taken from reference TRBV18 and TRBJ1-3): NAGVMQNPRHLVRRRGQEARLRCSPMKGHSHVYWYRQLPEEGLKFMVYLQKENIIDESGMPKERFSAEFPKEGPSILRIQQVVRGDSAAYFCASSRAADGTIYFGEGSWLTVV.

The rearrangement joins TRBV7-3 to TRBJ2-7; D is perhaps TRBD2 (5 bases). Per germline, CDR1 SGHTA and CDR2 FQGTGA. The CDR3 runs to 13 residues. Trimming stripped 1 base from V and 7 bases from J, with 11 bases between. CDR3 sequence reads: CASSLIGRVEQYF. CDR3 DNA sequence: TGTGCCAGCAGCTTAATAGGGCGGGTGGAGCAGTACTTC.

This clone has just a few counts. The chain is built from TRBV4-2 and TRBJ1-4; TRBD1 matches 7 bases. The V segment lost 1 base and the J segment 2 bases; nucleotides outside the gene matches: 1. Germline V CDR1 and CDR2: LGHNA, YNFKEQ. The CDR3 runs 15 residues. The CDR3 loop is CASSQVTGTNEKLFF. CDR3 coding DNA: TGTGCCAGCAGCCAAGTGACAGGGACTAATGAAAAACTGTTTTTT.

This chain joins TRBV19 and TRBJ1-5, with D possibly TRBD1 on 6 matching bases. The CDR3 has 14 residues. V was shortened by 8 bases and J by 9 bases, with 20 bases between the two germline ends. The germline V gene encodes CDR1 LNHDA and CDR2 SQIVND (reference sequence). The CDR3 is CASSLQGRMMPQHF. The CDR3 DNA sequence: TGTGCCAGTTCACTACAGGGCCGCATGATGCCCCAGCATTTT.

J is TRBJ2-5 and V is TRBV9; TRBD1 agrees at 9 bases. The CDR3 has 15 residues. The V gene end was trimmed by 4 bases and the J gene end by 2 bases; junction bases not matched to a gene: 6. Germline CDR1 reads SGDLS; CDR2 reads YYNGEE. The chain's CDR3 is CASSPSGQGQETQYF. CDR3 DNA sequence: TGTGCCAGCAGCCCATCAGGACAGGGGCAAGAGACCCAGTACTTC.

The chain joins TRBV5-4 to TRBJ2-1; D may match TRBD1 or TRBD2 (6 bases each). The V gene lost 2 bases and the J gene lost 0 bases, with 15 bases spanning the gap. From germline, CDR1 is SGHNT and CDR2 YYREEE (reference sequence). This CDR3 comprises 17 residues. For the CDR3, the DNA is TGTGCCAGCAGCTTTCTTGGCCGGGGGCTCTCCTACAATGAGCAGTTCTTC. Amino acid sequence: CASSFLGRGLSYNEQFF. Drawing the rest from reference TRBV5-4 and TRBJ2-1, the complete variable domain is ETGVTQSPTHLIKTRGQQVTLRCSSQSGHNTVSWYQQALGQGPQFIFQYYREEENGRGNFPPRFSGLQFPNYSSELNVNALELDDSALYLCASSFLGRGLSYNEQFFGPGTRLTVL.

The genes are TRBV12-3 or TRBV12-4 and TRBJ2-5; D may match TRBD1 or TRBD2 (5 bases each). The CDR3 runs 13 residues. Trimming cost V 7 bases and J 0 bases, with 9 bases left between them. The CDR3 sequence is CASTGTDQETQYF. As DNA, the CDR3 is TGTGCCAGCACCGGGACGGACCAAGAGACCCAGTACTTC.

The rearrangement links TRBV6-5 to TRBJ1-6; maybe TRBD1 (6 bases). Trimming left V 6 bases short and J 8 bases short, with 17 bases between. Germline CDR1 MNHEY, CDR2 SVGAGI. The CDR3 runs 15 residues. Written as DNA, the CDR3 is TGTGCCAGCAGCCAGGGACTTCCAGGGGATTCACCCCTCCACTTT. Amino acid sequence: CASSQGLPGDSPLHF.

This chain uses TRBV19 with TRBJ2-7; D not certain. The CDR3 length is 15 residues. Germline V CDR1 and CDR2: LNHDA, SQIVND (reference sequence). Trimming shortened V by 3 bases and J by 3 bases, and 15 bases separated the two germline ends. CDR3 residues: CASSIKSGLNYEQYF. The CDR3 DNA reads as TGTGCCAGTAGTATTAAGAGTGGGTTAAACTACGAGCAGTACTTC.

This clone was observed a few times. The chain has TRBV30 and TRBJ1-6, with 9 bases aligning to TRBD1. Germline CDR1 is GTSNPN and CDR2 is SVGIG (reference sequence). The trim removed 5 bases at V and 7 bases at J, leaving 0 bases unmatched. CDR3 size: 12 residues. CDR3 residues: CAWGTGNSPLHF. Written as DNA, the CDR3 is TGTGCCTGGGGGACAGGGAATTCACCCCTCCACTTT.

The sample holds a few counts of this clone. This chain uses TRBV25-1 with TRBJ1-1, with D possibly matching TRBD1 (5 bases). V lost 3 bases and J lost 4, with 12 bases in between. The CDR3 extends over 14 amino acids. Germline V lookup: CDR1 MGHDK, CDR2 SYGVNS. The CDR3 DNA sequence: TGTGCCAGCAGTGACACAGGTAAAGGCACTGAAGCTTTCTTT. Its translation: CASSDTGKGTEAFF.

This clone occurred a few times. This chain uses TRBV3-1 (or the pseudogene TRBV3-2) with TRBJ2-6; D uncertain. This CDR3 is built from 13 residues. Germline V gene lookup returns CDR1 LGHDT and CDR2 YNNKEL (reference sequence). Trimming left V 6 bases short and J 0 bases short, with 3 bases between. This CDR3 reads CASRPSGANVLTF. As DNA, the CDR3 is TGTGCCAGCAGGCCCTCTGGGGCCAACGTCCTGACTTTC.

This rearrangement joins TRBV19 to TRBJ2-5; no clear D gene. The CDR3 consists of 14 residues. Trimming stripped 1 base from V and 4 bases from J, with 10 bases between. Germline V CDR1 and CDR2: LNHDA, SQIVND (reference sequence). The DNA of the CDR3 is TGTGCCAGTAGTATAGGTGGAATTCGAGAGACCCAGTACTTC. This gives the protein CASSIGGIRETQYF.

This rearrangement joins TRBV6-6 to TRBJ2-7; 10 bases map to TRBD2. The CDR3 runs to 16 residues. J was trimmed by 1 base and V by 2 bases; bases with no gene match: 5. Germline assignment: CDR1 MNHNY and CDR2 SVGAGI (reference sequence). In DNA form, the CDR3 reads TGTGCCAGCAGTTACCCCGGGACTAGCGCATCCTACGAGCAGTACTTC. Amino acids: CASSYPGTSASYEQYF.

This clone was detected only a few times. The chain employs TRBV20-1 and TRBJ1-1; D gene uncertain. CDR1 DFQATT and CDR2 SNEGSKA come from the germline V gene (reference sequence). The CDR3 runs 11 residues. Trimming stripped 5 bases from V and 10 bases from J, with 14 bases between. CDR3 in DNA: TGCAGTGCTTCCGAATTCCTCAGAGCTTTCTTT. Its protein is CSASEFLRAFF.

This chain links TRBV7-3 with TRBJ1-2, with a tentative D call TRBD1 (5 bases). Germline V gives CDR1 SGHTA, CDR2 FQGTGA. V was shortened by 5 bases and J by 8 bases, with 27 bases between the two germline ends. The CDR3 runs 17 residues. CDR3 residues: CASSIGPGPVGSVGYTF. The CDR3 bases are TGTGCCAGCAGCATCGGACCGGGACCGGTCGGCTCGGTGGGCTACACCTTC.

This clone showed up just a few times. The J gene is TRBJ2-4, the V gene TRBV4-1; D possibly corresponds to TRBD2 (5 bases). Germline CDR1 is MGHRA and CDR2 is YSYEKL. Trimming cost V 4 bases and J 5 bases, with 9 bases left between them. This CDR3 spans 13 amino acids. This chain's CDR3 is CASSLARENIQYF. DNA of the CDR3: TGCGCCAGCAGCCTTGCGAGGGAAAACATTCAGTACTTC.

The chain combines TRBV18 with TRBJ2-7; D gene ambiguous. Trimming removed 2 bases at V and 7 bases at J, with 12 bases between. The length of the CDR3 is 13 residues. Germline V gives CDR1 KGHSH, CDR2 LQKENI. The CDR3 DNA follows: TGTGCCAGCTCACCATCGGTCCTCTTGGAGCAGTACTTC. Residues: CASSPSVLLEQYF.

CDR3: CASRRGGPTEAFF. Here the CDR3 DNA reads TGTGCCAGCAGGCGGGGAGGCCCCACTGAAGCTTTCTTT. The rearrangement uses TRBV27 and TRBJ1-1; D not certain. The germline CDR1 and CDR2 sequences are MNHEY and SMNVEV (reference sequence). The ends were cut back, 6 bases at V and 4 bases at J, with 12 bases in the middle. The length of the CDR3 is 13 residues.

The V call is TRBV19, the J call TRBJ1-2, with D hard to call. Trimming took 0 bases from V and 5 from J, leaving 1 base between them. Germline loops: CDR1 LNHDA, CDR2 SQIVND (reference sequence). The CDR3 extends over 11 amino acids. DNA for the CDR3: TGTGCCAGTAGTATAGAGTATGGCTACACCTTC. As protein: CASSIEYGYTF.

This sequence joins TRBV19 and TRBJ2-7; 16 bases map to TRBD2. Trimming cost V 5 bases and J 2 bases; bases outside gene matches: 9. The CDR3 extends over 18 amino acids. Germline V gene data show CDR1 as LNHDA and CDR2 as SQIVND (reference sequence). In nucleotides, the CDR3 is TGTGCCAGTAGTTCTTGGGGACTAGCGGGAGGGATCACCTACGAGCAGTACTTC. Amino acids: CASSSWGLAGGITYEQYF.

The table lists this clone with a few counts. The chain carries TRBV12-3 or TRBV12-4 and TRBJ1-1; D gene uncertain. The CDR3 runs 13 residues. V lost 7 bases and J lost 8, with 17 bases in between. CDR3 sequence: CASTDGYLVEAFF. CDR3 DNA: TGTGCCAGCACCGACGGGTATTTGGTCGAAGCTTTCTTT.